The 2 T cell receptor beta chains below were found in one sample sequenced in a study of OX40 agonist ivuxolimab in advanced cancers. Receptors were amplified or captured by the immunoSEQ multiplex PCR assay. The immuneACCESS repertoire file appears here via TCRdb, limited to in-frame rearrangements. These files lack a portion of the clones; in checked studies, under half of the deficit traces to unresolved V genes, and the cause of the others is not known. The sample yields fewer than 90,000 clones; about 88% were counted once. The leading ten clones occupy around 2.5% of the sample. The sequenced sample was CD4+ or CD8+ T cells sorted from blood, obtained in a trial of the OX40 agonist ivuxolimab. These receptor sequences come from an adult with an advanced solid tumor such as melanoma, head and neck, liver or kidney cancer.

This clone showed up just once. This sequence joins TRBV9 and TRBJ2-5, with 12 bases fitting TRBD2. CDR1 is SGDLS and CDR2 is YYNGEE in the germline V gene. V gave up 0 bases and J gave up 5 bases; unmatched junction bases: 8. This CDR3 is built from 17 residues. The CDR3 nucleotides read TGTGCCAGCAGCGTAGGAGCTAGCGGGGGGGCCAGGGAGACCCAGTACTTC. It encodes CASSVGASGGARETQYF. The entire variable domain, with the rest obtained from reference TRBV9 and TRBJ2-5, is as follows: DSGVTQTPKHLITATGQRVTLRCSPRSGDLSVYWYQQSLDQGLQFLIQYYNGEERAKGNILERFSAQQFPDLHSELNLSSLELGDSALYFCASSVGASGGARETQYFGPGTRLLVL.

The chain is built from TRBV14 and TRBJ2-1, with D maybe TRBD2 (6 bases). CDR1 and CDR2 from the germline V gene are SGHDN and FVKESK. This CDR3 contains 12 residues. The germline V and J ends were trimmed by 6 bases and 10 bases, with 13 bases remaining between them. CDR3 loop: CASSRGALEQFF. As DNA, the CDR3 is TGTGCCAGCAGTCGCGGGGCCTTGGAGCAGTTCTTC.